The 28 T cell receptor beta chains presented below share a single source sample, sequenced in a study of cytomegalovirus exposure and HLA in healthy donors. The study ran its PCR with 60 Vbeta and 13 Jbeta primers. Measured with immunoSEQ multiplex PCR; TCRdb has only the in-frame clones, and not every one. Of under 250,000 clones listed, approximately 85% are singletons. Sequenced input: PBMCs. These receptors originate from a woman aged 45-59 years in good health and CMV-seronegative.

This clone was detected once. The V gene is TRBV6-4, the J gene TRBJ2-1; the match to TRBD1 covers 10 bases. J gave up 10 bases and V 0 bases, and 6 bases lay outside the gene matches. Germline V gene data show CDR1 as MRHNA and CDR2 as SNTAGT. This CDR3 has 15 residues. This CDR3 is CASSDSGTGDGEQFF. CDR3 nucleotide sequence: TGTGCCAGCAGTGACTCAGGGACAGGGGACGGGGAGCAGTTCTTC.

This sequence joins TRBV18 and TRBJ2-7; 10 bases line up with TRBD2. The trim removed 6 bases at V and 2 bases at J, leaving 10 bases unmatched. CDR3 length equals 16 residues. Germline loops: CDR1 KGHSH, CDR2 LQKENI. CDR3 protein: CASSLTGLAPPYEQYF. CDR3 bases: TGTGCCAGCTCTCTCACGGGACTAGCGCCTCCCTACGAGCAGTACTTC.

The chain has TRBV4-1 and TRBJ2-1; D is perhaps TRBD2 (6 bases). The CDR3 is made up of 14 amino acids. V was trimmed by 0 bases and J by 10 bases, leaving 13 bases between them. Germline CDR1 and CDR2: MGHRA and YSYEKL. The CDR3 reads CASSQDWGDEEQFF. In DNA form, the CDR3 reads TGCGCCAGCAGCCAAGATTGGGGGGACGAAGAGCAGTTCTTC.

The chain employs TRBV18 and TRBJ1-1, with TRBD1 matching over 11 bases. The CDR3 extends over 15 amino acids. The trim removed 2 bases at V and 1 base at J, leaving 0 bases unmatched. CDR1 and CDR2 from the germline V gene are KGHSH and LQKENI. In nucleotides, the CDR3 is TGTGCCAGCTCACCAGGACAGGGGGCGAACACTGAAGCTTTCTTT. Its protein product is CASSPGQGANTEAFF.

CDR3 bases: TGTGCCAGCAGCCTACGACCGCGACAAACAGGGGGCAGGAACTATGGCTACACCTTC. Its translation is CASSLRPRQTGGRNYGYTF. The V gene is TRBV5-5, the J gene TRBJ1-2, with TRBD1 matching over 9 bases. Losses at the gene ends were 4 bases for V and 2 bases for J; bases not matched to a gene: 18. The CDR3 consists of 19 residues. From germline, CDR1 is SGHKS and CDR2 YYEKEE (reference sequence). Filled out from reference TRBV5-5 and TRBJ1-2, the complete variable domain reads DAGVTQSPTHLIKTRGQQVTLRCSPISGHKSVSWYQQVLGQGPQFIFQYYEKEERGRGNFPDRFSARQFPNYSSELNVNALLLGDSALYLCASSLRPRQTGGRNYGYTFGSGTRLTVV.

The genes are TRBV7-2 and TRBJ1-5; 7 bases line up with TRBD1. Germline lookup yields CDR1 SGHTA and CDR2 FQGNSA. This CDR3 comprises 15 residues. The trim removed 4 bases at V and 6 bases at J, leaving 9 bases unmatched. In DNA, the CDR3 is TGTGCCAGCAGCTGGAGACTGACAGGGACTCAGCCCCAGCATTTT. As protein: CASSWRLTGTQPQHF.

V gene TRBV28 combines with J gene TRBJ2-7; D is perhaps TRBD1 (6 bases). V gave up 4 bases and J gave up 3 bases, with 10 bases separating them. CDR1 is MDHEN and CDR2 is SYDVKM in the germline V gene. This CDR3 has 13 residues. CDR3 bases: TGTGCCAGCAGTTCTGACAGGCGCTACGAGCAGTACTTC. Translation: CASSSDRRYEQYF.

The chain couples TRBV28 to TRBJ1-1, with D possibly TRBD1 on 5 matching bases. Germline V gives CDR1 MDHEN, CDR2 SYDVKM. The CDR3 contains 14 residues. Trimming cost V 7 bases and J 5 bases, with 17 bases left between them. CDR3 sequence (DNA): TGTGCCAGCACCCCCGCAGGGTTTAGAACTGAAGCTTTCTTT. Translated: CASTPAGFRTEAFF.

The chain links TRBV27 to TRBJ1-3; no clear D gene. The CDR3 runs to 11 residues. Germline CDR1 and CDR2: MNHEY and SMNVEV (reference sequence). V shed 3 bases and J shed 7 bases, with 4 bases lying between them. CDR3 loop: CASSFRNTIYF. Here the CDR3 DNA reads TGTGCCAGCAGTTTCCGGAACACCATATATTTT.

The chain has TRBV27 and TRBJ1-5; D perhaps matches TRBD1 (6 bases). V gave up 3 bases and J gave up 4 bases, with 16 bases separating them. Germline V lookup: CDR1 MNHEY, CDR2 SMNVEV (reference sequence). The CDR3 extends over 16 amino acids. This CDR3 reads CASSFGGGGRNQPQHF. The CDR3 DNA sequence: TGTGCCAGCAGTTTTGGAGGGGGGGGGCGAAATCAGCCCCAGCATTTT.

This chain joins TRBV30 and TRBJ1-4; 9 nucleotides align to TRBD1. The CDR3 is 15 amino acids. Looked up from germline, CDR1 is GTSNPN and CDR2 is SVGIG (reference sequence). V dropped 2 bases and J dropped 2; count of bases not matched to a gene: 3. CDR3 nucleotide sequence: TGTGCCTGGAGTCCAGGACAGGGGACTAATGAAAAACTGTTTTTT. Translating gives CAWSPGQGTNEKLFF.

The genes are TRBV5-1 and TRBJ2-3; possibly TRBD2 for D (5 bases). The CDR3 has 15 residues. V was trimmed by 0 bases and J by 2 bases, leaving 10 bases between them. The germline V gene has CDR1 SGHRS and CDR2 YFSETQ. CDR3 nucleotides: TGCGCCAGCAGCTTGGAGGATAGCGCCACAGATACGCAGTATTTT. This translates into CASSLEDSATDTQYF.

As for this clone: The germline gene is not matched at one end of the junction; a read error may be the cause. CDR3 DNA: TGTGCCAGTAAACGCTGGGGACAGAGCGATAATTCGCCCCTCCACTTT. It codes for CASKRWGQSDNSPLHF. V is TRBV19 and J is TRBJ1-6, with 7 bases lining up with TRBD1. CDR1 is LNHDA, CDR2 SQIVND, per germline (reference sequence). The length of the CDR3 is 16 residues. Together with reference TRBV19 and TRBJ1-6, the CDR3 gives the full variable domain: DGGITQSPKYLFRKEGQNVTLSCEQNLNHDAMYWYRQDPGQGLRLIYYSQIVNDFQKGDIAEGYSVSREKKESFPLTVTSAQKNPTAFYLCASKRWGQSDNSPLHFGNGTRLTVT.

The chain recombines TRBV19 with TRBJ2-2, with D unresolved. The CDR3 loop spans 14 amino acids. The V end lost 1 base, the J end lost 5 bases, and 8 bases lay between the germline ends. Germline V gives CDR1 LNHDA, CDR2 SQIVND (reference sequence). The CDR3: CASSIGLETGELFF. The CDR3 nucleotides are TGTGCCAGTAGTATAGGTTTGGAGACCGGGGAGCTGTTTTTT.

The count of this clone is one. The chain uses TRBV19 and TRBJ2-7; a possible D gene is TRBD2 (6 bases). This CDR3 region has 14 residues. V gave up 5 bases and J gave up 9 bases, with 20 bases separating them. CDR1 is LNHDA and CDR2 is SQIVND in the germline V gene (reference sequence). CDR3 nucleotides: TGTGCCAGTAGTTCGGGACGGACGGGAGCAGCGCAGTACTTC. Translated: CASSSGRTGAAQYF.

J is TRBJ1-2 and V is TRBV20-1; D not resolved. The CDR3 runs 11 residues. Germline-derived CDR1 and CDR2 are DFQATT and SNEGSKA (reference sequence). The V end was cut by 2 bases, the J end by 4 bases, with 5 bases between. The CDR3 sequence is CSARNGYGYTF. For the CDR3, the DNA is TGCAGTGCTAGAAACGGCTATGGCTACACCTTC.

The CDR3 DNA follows: TGTGCCTGGACCTCCCTGACGGGGGAAGAGCAGTACTTC. It codes for CAWTSLTGEEQYF. The chain joins TRBV30 to TRBJ2-5, with a possible D match to TRBD2 (6 bases). The CDR3 extends over 13 amino acids. V was clipped by 4 bases and J by 11 bases, with 20 bases between them. In germline, CDR1 is GTSNPN, CDR2 SVGIG (reference sequence).

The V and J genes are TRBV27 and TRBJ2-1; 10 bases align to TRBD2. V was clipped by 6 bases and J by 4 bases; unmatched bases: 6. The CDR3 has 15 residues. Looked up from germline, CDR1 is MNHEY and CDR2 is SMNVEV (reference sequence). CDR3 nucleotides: TGTGCCAGCAGAAAGGGGACTAGCGATTACAATGAGCAGTTCTTC. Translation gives CASRKGTSDYNEQFF.

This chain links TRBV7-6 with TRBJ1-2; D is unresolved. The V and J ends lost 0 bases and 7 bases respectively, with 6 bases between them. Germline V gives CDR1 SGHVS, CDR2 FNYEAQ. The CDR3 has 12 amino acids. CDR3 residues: CASSLAGTGYTF. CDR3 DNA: TGTGCCAGCAGCTTAGCGGGCACTGGCTACACCTTC.

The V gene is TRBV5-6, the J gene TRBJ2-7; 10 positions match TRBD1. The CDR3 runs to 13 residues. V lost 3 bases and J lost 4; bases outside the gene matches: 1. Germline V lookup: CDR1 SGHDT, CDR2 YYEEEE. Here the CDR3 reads CASSSDRGYEQYF. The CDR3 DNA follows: TGTGCCAGCAGCTCGGACAGGGGGTACGAGCAGTACTTC.

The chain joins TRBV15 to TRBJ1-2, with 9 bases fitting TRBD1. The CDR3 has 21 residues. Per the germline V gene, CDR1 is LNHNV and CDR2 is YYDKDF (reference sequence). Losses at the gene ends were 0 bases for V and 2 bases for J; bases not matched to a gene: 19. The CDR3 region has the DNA TGTGCCACCAGCAGAGATAATCCGGGACAGGGTTTTATCGGTAGGAACTATGGCTACACCTTC. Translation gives CATSRDNPGQGFIGRNYGYTF.

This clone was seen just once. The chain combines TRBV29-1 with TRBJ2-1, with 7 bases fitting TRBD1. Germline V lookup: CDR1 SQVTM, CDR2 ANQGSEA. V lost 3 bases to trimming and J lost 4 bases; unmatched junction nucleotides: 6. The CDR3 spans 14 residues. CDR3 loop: CSVEGTEVYNEQFF. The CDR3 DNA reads TGCAGCGTTGAGGGGACAGAGGTATACAATGAGCAGTTCTTC.

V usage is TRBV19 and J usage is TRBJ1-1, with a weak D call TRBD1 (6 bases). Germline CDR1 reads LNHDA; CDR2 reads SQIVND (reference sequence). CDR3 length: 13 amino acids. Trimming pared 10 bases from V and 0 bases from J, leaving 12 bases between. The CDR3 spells CATTAGVNTEAFF. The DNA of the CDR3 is TGTGCCACCACCGCAGGGGTGAACACTGAAGCTTTCTTT.

In nucleotides, the CDR3 is TGTGCCAGCAGCTTACTAGCGGGGGGCACAGATACGCAGTATTTT. This translates into CASSLLAGGTDTQYF. V and J are TRBV11-1 and TRBJ2-3, with 10 bases identical to TRBD2. CDR1 and CDR2 (germline): SGHAT, FQDESV (reference sequence). The V and J ends lost 2 bases and 1 base, in that order; junction bases with no gene match: 0. The CDR3 spans 15 residues.

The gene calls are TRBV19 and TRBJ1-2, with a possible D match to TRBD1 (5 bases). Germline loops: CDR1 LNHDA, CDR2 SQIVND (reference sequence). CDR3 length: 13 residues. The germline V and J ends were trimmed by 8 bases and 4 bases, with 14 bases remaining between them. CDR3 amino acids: CASSQGFGYGYTF. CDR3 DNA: TGTGCCAGTTCTCAGGGTTTCGGCTATGGCTACACCTTC.

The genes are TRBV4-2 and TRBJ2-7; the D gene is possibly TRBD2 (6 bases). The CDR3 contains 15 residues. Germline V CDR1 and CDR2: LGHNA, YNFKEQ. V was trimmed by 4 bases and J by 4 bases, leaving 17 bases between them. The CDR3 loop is CASSLMVGLIYEQYF. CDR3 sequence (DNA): TGTGCCAGCAGCCTAATGGTGGGACTGATATACGAGCAGTACTTC.

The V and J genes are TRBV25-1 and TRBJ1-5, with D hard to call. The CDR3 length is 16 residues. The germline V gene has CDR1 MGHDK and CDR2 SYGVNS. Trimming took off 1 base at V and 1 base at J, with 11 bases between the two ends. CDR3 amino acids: CASSESAGRSNQPQHF. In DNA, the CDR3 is TGTGCCAGCAGTGAATCGGCCGGGAGGAGCAATCAGCCCCAGCATTTT.

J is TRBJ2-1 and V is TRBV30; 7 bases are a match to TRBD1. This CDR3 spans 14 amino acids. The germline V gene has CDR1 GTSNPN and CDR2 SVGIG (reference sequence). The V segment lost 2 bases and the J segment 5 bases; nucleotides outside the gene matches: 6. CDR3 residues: CAWSRTGQHNEQFF. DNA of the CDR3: TGTGCCTGGAGTCGGACGGGACAGCACAATGAGCAGTTCTTC.